This paragraph reports one TCR beta chain. This clone was found once. Its antigen target is currently unknown. No base quality information exists; no much larger clone differs at one position. This sample is drawn from a study of cytomegalovirus exposure and HLA in healthy donors (dated by TCRdb to about 2017). Looking at the study overall: An earlier analysis of some 500 of the donors reported 250 to 350 Gb of sequence data and about 100 million unique TCR beta sequences from roughly 180 million T cells. Approximately 300 gigabases of sequencing data and 70 million to 95 million unique TCR sequences made up an early release that covered about 640 HLA-typed donors. Of the 300 to 500 genotyped donors, over 80% were placed in the genetic ancestry cluster associated with self-reported Caucasian donors. The study was designed to test whether signatures of past pathogen exposure could be identified by cataloging public T cell receptors. Using immunosequencing, the study profiled T cell repertoires from 640 or so subjects and related those repertoires to cytomegalovirus serostatus. In addition to the first cohort of approximately 650 subjects, a separate validation cohort of 120 different subjects was used. High-throughput TCR immunosequencing, statistical association of individual TCRs with disease status, and machine learning were combined to predict cytomegalovirus infection status. In a later analysis, previously published TCR beta repertoires from several hundred donors were re-analyzed and high-resolution HLA genotyping was added so that TCR occurrence patterns could be studied. Rather than drawing on any new phenotypic data, the later analysis identified candidate immune exposures from TCR beta sequences and the way those sequences occurred across donors. In an earlier analysis of over 550 of the donors, high-throughput TCR beta sequencing was used to judge whether each TCR beta V gene segment behaved as functional or pseudogenic. Alongside the repertoire data, information on donor age, sex, ethnicity and CMV serostatus was compiled. A later genetic analysis took genome-wide SNP genotypes for about 55% of the roughly 700 donors and used that subset as a discovery cohort. All discovery cohort repertoires had been generated on a single sequencing platform. HLA typing covered class I and class II loci at four-digit resolution. The number of typed donors differed by locus: about 629-640 for A, B, C, DRB1 and DQB1; about 520 for DQA1; some 590 for DPA1; and 450 to 480 for DPB1. Because of strong linkage in the cohort, 5 or 6 DR-DQ haplotypes were treated as single units for association and clustering. Among 300 to 500 genotyped donors of the cohort, an average of roughly 230,000 unique TCR beta nucleotide sequences was sequenced per donor, of which about 18% were non-productive. What the authors observed across the whole study: The 87-base-pair reads could not distinguish some IMGT-functional V segments, including TRBV6-2 and TRBV6-3, so those segments were excluded. Linkage disequilibrium might explain the correlated functional status among segregating V segments, but an unknown experimental factor could not be excluded. A later genetic analysis reported fewer N-insertions in productive TCRs among donors in an Asian-associated ancestry cluster than the roughly 670-donor mean. In a later analysis, TCR association rates were found to vary across HLA loci, with the most associated TCRs seen for DRB1 alleles and the fewest for HLA-C alleles. The study gave a list of under 200 TCR beta chains associated with cytomegalovirus. The classifier was reported to diagnose cytomegalovirus status with high specificity and sensitivity in both the original cohort and the validation cohort. An association between a missense DCLRE1C variant and V-gene and J-gene trimming of TCR beta chains was found in a later genetic analysis and replicated in an independent cohort. Because some donors lacked HLA typing at each locus, the association tests relied only on the typed subset. Assigning TCR associations to individual alleles was difficult when HLA alleles, especially DR and DQ, strongly co-occurred. It was suggested by the authors that the approach could potentially be generalized to other disease states and immunological phenotypes. Because counts were too low, roughly 18 rarely observed V segments, including chromosome 9 orphons, were left out of the earlier analysis of 587 of the donors. Only TCR beta chains were sequenced in this cohort, and the absence of alpha or paired-chain data limited detectable features. A further reported finding was that TCR beta sequences accurately predicted the HLA-A and HLA-B alleles for most subjects in the first cohort. Several of the top co-occurrence clusters appeared to be linked to parvovirus B19, influenza, CMV and Epstein-Barr virus, according to a later analysis. A group of highly shared sequence variants was considered likely to be a technical artifact of the sequencing pipeline. In a later analysis, HLA-associated TCR beta chains were found to be more clonally expanded and to have lower generation probabilities than equally common non-associated chains. In vitro tests confirmed that three of the cytomegalovirus-associated TCR beta chains recognize cytomegalovirus antigens. While some public TCRs were present in many individuals, most TCR sequences turned up only very rarely across donors. Broadly in line with IMGT annotations, most TCR beta V segments showed up in productive rearrangements about 90% or about 30% of the time in an earlier analysis of approximately 640 of the donors. Specific HLA alleles were associated with 18,000 or so TCR beta sequences at a false discovery rate of 0.05 in a later analysis. Sequencing depth was assumed to be roughly uniform across donors in the presence/absence analyses, though that assumption may not hold. For the cohort, immune exposure information was limited to CMV serostatus. In a later analysis, most CMV-associated TCR beta chains were found to appear HLA-restricted, with HLA associations seemingly driven largely by CMV exposure.

The library was produced with the immunoSEQ multiplex PCR assay. The multiplex PCR relied on a mix of 60 forward primers for TCR Vbeta segments and 13 reverse primers for TCR Jbeta segments. A multiplex PCR assay on genomic DNA amplified the CDR3 region of rearranged TCR beta genes. The amplified TCR beta libraries were sequenced on the Illumina HiSeq System as 87-base-pair reads. Under the source paper's analysis protocol: A later analysis counted about 80 million unique TCR beta chains across the 550 to 800 repertoires, and around 9.9 million of these chains were shared by at least two donors. Raw reads were error-corrected and collapsed into unique sequences with a nearest-neighbor algorithm that merged closely related sequences to remove PCR and sequencing errors. Alignment of CDR3 sequences to IMGT reference sequences was used to assign V, D and J gene segments. For a sequence to be retained, at least a six-nucleotide match to both a V gene segment and a J gene segment was required. A rearrangement counted as productive if the CDR3 had no stop codons and remained in frame with V and J, and every other rearrangement counted as non-productive. Following IMGT convention, CDR3 was defined as the stretch from the second conserved V-encoded cysteine to the conserved J-encoded phenylalanine. The earlier analysis of 450 to 750 of the donors excluded any sequence lacking an unambiguous match to a single V gene segment. An earlier analysis of under 750 of the donors called V segments functional above 56.7% productive rearrangements and segregating when the between-donor standard deviation exceeded 5%. A statistical classification framework was built to diagnose cytomegalovirus status from the catalog of TCR beta chain sequences. V and J gene assignment, in a later analysis, came from comparing TCR nucleotide sequences with IMGT/GENE-DB human TR gene sequences. Using the TCRdist pipeline, a later analysis assigned CDR3 sequences along with most-parsimonious VDJ recombination scenarios. In a later analysis, each TCR beta chain was defined by its CDR3 amino acid sequence together with its V-gene family, and reads lacking a unique V-gene family were excluded. As a way to deal with suspected cross-contamination and a sequencing artifact, a later analysis dropped under 600 nucleotide sequences that were highly shared and had low generation probability. In a later analysis, a clonal expansion index was calculated for each public chain from normalized within-repertoire ranks of inferred template counts. A later analysis computed generation probabilities with a VDJ recombination model fitted to out-of-frame rearrangements, and checked the results against IGoR. In a later analysis, hypergeometric tests were used to score TCR-TCR, TCR-HLA and TCR-CMV co-occurrence, with a repertoire-size bias correction applied to TCR pairs. To estimate false discovery rates, a later analysis permuted the HLA or CMV assignments 20 times. A later analysis grouped co-occurring TCRs with DBSCAN, adding TCRdist sequence similarity when clustering within HLA-allele-positive subsets. Repertoires with fewer than 30,000 or more than 120,000 public chains, plus five repertoires with anomalous nucleotide sharing, were excluded from co-occurrence clustering. What TCRdb holds here is the immuneACCESS table cut down to in-frame rearrangements. Part of the clones is not present; checked against another copy, under half of the missing clones reflect an unresolved V gene, and the others are unexplained. D and trimming come from the DNA, and the V and J calls and clone size come from that table. A total of 110,000 to 150,000 clones appear in this sample, approximately 82% of them only once. Of the sample, 1.5% to 2.5% falls within the top ten clones.

In total, about 650 healthy bone marrow donors made up the cohort. At the time of sampling, all cohort members were nominally healthy, though unrecorded immune exposures were likely present. The donor tested CMV seronegative and was one of the 352 seronegative cohort members. Each donor provided a peripheral blood sample, and peripheral blood mononuclear cells were used for TCR beta sequencing. The Qiagen DNeasy Blood Extraction Kit was used to extract genomic DNA from the blood cell samples. From a lookup of the germline V gene (reference sequence), CDR1 and CDR2 are SGHNT and YYREEE. The V and J ends are trimmed by 1 base and 5 bases, leaving 12 bases between them. The CDR3 runs 14 residues from the cysteine to the phenylalanine. This entry keeps only the CDR3 DNA: 42 bases, framed from base 1.

The V and J segments used are TRBV5-4 and TRBJ2-5; the D region possibly corresponds to TRBD2 (6 bases align). Source material: PBMCs. This sequence originates from a woman aged 40-49 years in good health and CMV-seronegative. The DNA sequence reads TGTGCCAGCAGCTTGTCTAGCGTCGGCGAGACCCAGTACTTC. It is translated as CASSLSSVGETQYF.